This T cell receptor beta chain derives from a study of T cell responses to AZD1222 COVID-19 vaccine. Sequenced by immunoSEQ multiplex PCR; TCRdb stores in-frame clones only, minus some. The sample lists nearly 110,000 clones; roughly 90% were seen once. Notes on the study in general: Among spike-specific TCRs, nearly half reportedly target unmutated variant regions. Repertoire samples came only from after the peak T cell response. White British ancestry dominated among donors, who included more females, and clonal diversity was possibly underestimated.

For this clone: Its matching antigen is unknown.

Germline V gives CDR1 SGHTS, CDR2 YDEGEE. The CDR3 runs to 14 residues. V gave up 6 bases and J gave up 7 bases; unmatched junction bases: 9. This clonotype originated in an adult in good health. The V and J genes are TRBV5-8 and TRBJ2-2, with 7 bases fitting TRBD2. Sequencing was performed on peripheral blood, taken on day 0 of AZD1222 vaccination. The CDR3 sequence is CASNSGGRYGELFF. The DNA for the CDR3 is TGTGCCAGCAACTCTGGCGGGAGATACGGGGAGCTGTTTTTT.